This TCR beta chain was sequenced during a study of T cell repertoires in cytomegalovirus infection. The wider study: It can be stated that public TCR beta signatures indicated CMV infection as well as a matching HLA type.

Study-wide results and caveats: Clonotypes of TCR beta that were HLA-C-restricted and CMV-specific dominated the ex vivo response. Individuals carrying CMV plus the relevant HLA were identified by cumulative frequency of public TCR beta families.

This clonotype was counted only a few times. What it binds is not known. CDR1 is MDHEN, CDR2 SYDVKM, per germline. The CDR3 loop spans 11 amino acids. V lost 7 bases and J 10 bases, leaving 11 bases between the germline ends. TCRdb ran MiXCR on the reads and lists one entry per CDR3 protein. The sample has approximately 500,000 distinct CDR3 sequences, 11% seen once; the top ten hold about a tenth. The sequence was collected from a human donor in good health (CMV status not recorded). Some clones in this sample may be carry-over from other donors' samples. The sample comprised PBMCs. This chain joins TRBV28 and TRBJ2-1; D remains unclear. The CDR3 DNA follows: TGTGCCAGCATTACCAGTCGAGAGCAGTTCTTC. Its translation: CASITSREQFF.